Detailed here is one T cell receptor beta chain. The antigen remains undetermined. Using quantitative 5'-RACE with molecular barcodes, the authors made TCR beta libraries. TCRdb reprocessed the 5' RACE reads with MiXCR, giving one entry per CDR3 protein. The sample lists about 220,000 distinct CDR3 sequences, more than 25% seen once, with 6.6% in the top ten. This sample is part of a study of CD8 T cells in ankylosing spondylitis. After removal of 5 bases from V and 1 base from J, the junction contained 10 bases not matched to a gene. The CDR3 is made up of 17 amino acids. Findings of the study overall: Peripheral blood held disease-linked clones only at relatively low frequency, and these were CD8+. There was reportedly significant enrichment of clones that were disease-linked in matched ankylosing spondylitis synovial fluid. Characteristic of ankylosing spondylitis blood, it appeared, was a TCR beta motif comprising fewer than 10 highly homologous variants.

The J gene is TRBJ1-5, the V gene TRBV12-3 or TRBV12-4, with 8 bases lining up with TRBD1. The sample taken for sequencing was blood, either unsorted or a sorted T cell fraction (not recorded which). The clonotype was recovered from a male donor with ankylosing spondylitis or in good health (not recorded which). CDR3 sequence: CASSLGTGPGSNQPQHF. CDR3 coding DNA: TGTGCCAGCAGTCTCGGGACAGGACCAGGGAGCAATCAGCCCCAGCATTTT.